The rows below give T cell receptor beta chains drawn from one sample of a study of identical twins. MiXCR, applied by TCRdb to the 5' RACE reads, yields one record per CDR3 protein. The sample lists 500,000 to 700,000 distinct CDR3 sequences, under 8.5% seen once, with 1.5% to 2% in the top ten. Separately, the same data were catalogued under a study of yellow fever vaccine responses in identical twins.

The sample taken for sequencing was PBMCs. The receptor source for this set is a woman aged 18-29 years in good health. Each CDR3 is given with its conserved first and last residue. Clone size is shown for a subset of rows, as once, few, many or a class of expanded clone.

.	TRBV5-6	TRBJ2-2	CASSLGRQLNTGELFF
few	TRBV11-2	TRBJ2-1	CASSPGGKRPGANEQFF
few	TRBV24-1	TRBJ2-2	CATSRTGDNTGELFF
many	TRBV5-1	TRBJ2-1	CASSLDFNNEQFF
.	TRBV7-7	TRBJ2-5	CASSQTTGAQETQYF
few	TRBV5-4	TRBJ2-7	CASSLVGVEQYF
.	TRBV5-8	TRBJ2-5	CASSLAGTGVRGETQYF
many	TRBV10-3	TRBJ1-1	CAISGGSWAFF
many	TRBV5-1	TRBJ2-5	CASSSGLAETQYF
.	TRBV6-2/TRBV6-3	TRBJ2-1	CASSSLSGIWDEQFF
many	TRBV7-9	TRBJ1-1	CASSSDREDTEAFF
few	TRBV5-6	TRBJ2-1	CASSSTGTGIFYNEQFF
few	TRBV6-2/TRBV6-3	TRBJ2-3	CASTPWGVSTDTQYF
few	TRBV2	TRBJ1-1	CASSLSGTLNTEAFF
.	TRBV3-1	TRBJ1-1	CASSQPGGGTEAFF
few	TRBV20-1	TRBJ2-3	CSASDDTQYF
.	TRBV10-2	TRBJ1-5	CASRERWSNQPQHF
few	TRBV25-1	TRBJ1-4	CASSEDRGQANEKLFF
many	TRBV12-3/TRBV12-4	TRBJ1-3	CAGRRTSGNTIYF
many	TRBV12-3/TRBV12-4	TRBJ1-1	CASSLGDRIQNTEAFF
few	TRBV20-1	TRBJ2-7	CSASVSGKVEQYF
few	TRBV5-1	TRBJ1-2	CASRYVGTHYGYTF
.	TRBV18	TRBJ1-2	CASSPETYYGYTF
.	TRBV12-3/TRBV12-4	TRBJ2-1	CASSWAFQGNEQFF
.	TRBV5-5	TRBJ2-3	CASSFQTGTTDTQYF
few	TRBV2	TRBJ2-7	CASSSDRVTYEQYF
few	TRBV20-1	TRBJ2-3	CSAKAVGLAGGTDTQYF
many	TRBV29-1	TRBJ2-7	CSVEPQRDRAPLGEYF
many	TRBV29-1	TRBJ2-1	CSVNLGYNEQFF